This TCR beta chain emerged from a study of cytomegalovirus exposure and HLA in healthy donors. The CDR3 spans 17 residues. V shed 1 base and J shed 0 bases, with 10 bases lying between them. Per germline, CDR1 MDHEN and CDR2 SYDVKM. Using immunoSEQ multiplex PCR, the repertoire was profiled, and TCRdb retains in-frame clones only, with some absent. The table shows 110,000 or so clones, with approximately 88% occurring only once. This clone came up once. The sample comprised PBMCs. This TCR was recovered from a man younger than 35 in good health and CMV-seronegative. The J gene is TRBJ1-6, the V gene TRBV28; D possibly corresponds to TRBD1 (5 bases). The CDR3 region has the DNA TGTGCCAGCAGTTTATTGGGGGGTTCCTCCTATAATTCACCCCTCCACTTT. Translating gives CASSLLGGSSYNSPLHF.